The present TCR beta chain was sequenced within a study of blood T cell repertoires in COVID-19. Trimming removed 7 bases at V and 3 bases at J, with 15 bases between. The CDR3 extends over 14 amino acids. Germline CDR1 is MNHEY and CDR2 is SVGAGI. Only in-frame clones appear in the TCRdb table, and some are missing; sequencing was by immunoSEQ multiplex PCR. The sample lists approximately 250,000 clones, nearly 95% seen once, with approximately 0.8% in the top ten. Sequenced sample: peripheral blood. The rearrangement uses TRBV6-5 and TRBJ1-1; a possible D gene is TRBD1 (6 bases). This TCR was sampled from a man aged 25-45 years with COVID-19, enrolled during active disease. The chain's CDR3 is CASTTGTVDTEAFF. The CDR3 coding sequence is TGTGCCAGCACTACAGGGACGGTCGACACTGAAGCTTTCTTT.